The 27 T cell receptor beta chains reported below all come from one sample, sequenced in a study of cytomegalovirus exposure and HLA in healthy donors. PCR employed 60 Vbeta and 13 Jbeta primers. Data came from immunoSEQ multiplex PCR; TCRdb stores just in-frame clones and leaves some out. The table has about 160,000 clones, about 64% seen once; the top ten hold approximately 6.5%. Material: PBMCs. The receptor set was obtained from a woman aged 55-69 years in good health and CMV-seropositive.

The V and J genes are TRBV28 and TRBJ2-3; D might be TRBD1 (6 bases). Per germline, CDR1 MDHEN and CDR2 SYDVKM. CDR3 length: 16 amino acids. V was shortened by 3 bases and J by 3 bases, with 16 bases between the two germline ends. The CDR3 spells CASSFVQGSGTDTQYF. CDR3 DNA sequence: TGTGCCAGCAGTTTTGTACAGGGTTCTGGAACAGATACGCAGTATTTT. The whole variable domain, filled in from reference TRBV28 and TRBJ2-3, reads DVKVTQSSRYLVKRTGEKVFLECVQDMDHENMFWYRQDPGLGLRLIYFSYDVKMKEKGDIPEGYSVSREKKERFSLILESASTNQTSMYLCASSFVQGSGTDTQYFGPGTRLTVL.

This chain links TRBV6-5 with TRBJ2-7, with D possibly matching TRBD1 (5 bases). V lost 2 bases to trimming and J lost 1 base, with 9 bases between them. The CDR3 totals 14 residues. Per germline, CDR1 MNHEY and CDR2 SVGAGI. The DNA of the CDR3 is TGTGCCAGCAGTTACGATGGGGCTTCCTACGAGCAGTACTTC. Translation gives CASSYDGASYEQYF.

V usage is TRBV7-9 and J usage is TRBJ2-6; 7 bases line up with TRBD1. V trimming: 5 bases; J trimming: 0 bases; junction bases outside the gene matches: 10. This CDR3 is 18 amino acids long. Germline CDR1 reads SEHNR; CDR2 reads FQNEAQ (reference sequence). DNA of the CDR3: TGTGCCAGCAGCCGGACAGGTGGGAAGAGCTCTGGGGCCAACGTCCTGACTTTC. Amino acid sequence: CASSRTGGKSSGANVLTF.

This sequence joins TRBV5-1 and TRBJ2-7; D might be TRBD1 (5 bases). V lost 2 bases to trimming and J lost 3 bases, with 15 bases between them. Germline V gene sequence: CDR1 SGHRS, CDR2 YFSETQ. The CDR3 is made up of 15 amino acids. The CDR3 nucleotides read TGCGCCAGCAGCTTTTTGGCAGGGAATTACTACGAGCAGTACTTC. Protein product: CASSFLAGNYYEQYF.

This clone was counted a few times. CDR3 sequence: CASSPTWGQATLGANVLTF. The CDR3 DNA sequence: TGTGCCAGCTCACCGACCTGGGGACAGGCGACTCTTGGGGCCAACGTCCTGACTTTC. The J gene is TRBJ2-6, the V gene TRBV18, with 8 bases that match TRBD1. V gave up 3 bases and J gave up 3 bases; unmatched junction bases: 13. The germline gives CDR1 KGHSH, CDR2 LQKENI. The CDR3 totals 19 residues. The entire variable domain, with the rest obtained from reference TRBV18 and TRBJ2-6, is as follows: NAGVMQNPRHLVRRRGQEARLRCSPMKGHSHVYWYRQLPEEGLKFMVYLQKENIIDESGMPKERFSAEFPKEGPSILRIQQVVRGDSAAYFCASSPTWGQATLGANVLTFGAGSRLTVL.

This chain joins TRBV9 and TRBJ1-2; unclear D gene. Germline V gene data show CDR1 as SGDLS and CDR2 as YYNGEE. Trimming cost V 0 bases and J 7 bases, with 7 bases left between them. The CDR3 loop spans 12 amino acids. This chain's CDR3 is CASSVGGSGYTF. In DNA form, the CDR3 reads TGTGCCAGCAGCGTAGGAGGTTCTGGCTACACCTTC.

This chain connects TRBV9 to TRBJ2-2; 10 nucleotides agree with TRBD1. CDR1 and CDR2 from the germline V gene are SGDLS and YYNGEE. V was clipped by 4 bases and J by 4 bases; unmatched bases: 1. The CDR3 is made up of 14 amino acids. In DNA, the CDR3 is TGTGCCAGCAGCCGACAGGGGGCCACCGGGGAGCTGTTTTTT. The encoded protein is CASSRQGATGELFF. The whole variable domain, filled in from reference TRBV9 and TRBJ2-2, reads DSGVTQTPKHLITATGQRVTLRCSPRSGDLSVYWYQQSLDQGLQFLIQYYNGEERAKGNILERFSAQQFPDLHSELNLSSLELGDSALYFCASSRQGATGELFFGEGSRLTVL.

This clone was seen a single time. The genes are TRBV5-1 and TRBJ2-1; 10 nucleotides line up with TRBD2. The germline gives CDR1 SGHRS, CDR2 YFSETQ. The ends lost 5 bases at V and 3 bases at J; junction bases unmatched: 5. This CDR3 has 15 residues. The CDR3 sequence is CASRPLAGVYNEQFF. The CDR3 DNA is TGCGCCAGCAGACCCCTAGCGGGAGTCTACAATGAGCAGTTCTTC.

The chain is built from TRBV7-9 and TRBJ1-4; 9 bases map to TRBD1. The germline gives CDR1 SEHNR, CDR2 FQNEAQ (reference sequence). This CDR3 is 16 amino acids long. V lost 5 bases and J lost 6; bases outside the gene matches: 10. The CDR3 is CASSRQLTGGHEKLFF. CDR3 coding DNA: TGTGCCAGCAGCCGACAACTCACAGGGGGCCATGAAAAACTGTTTTTT.

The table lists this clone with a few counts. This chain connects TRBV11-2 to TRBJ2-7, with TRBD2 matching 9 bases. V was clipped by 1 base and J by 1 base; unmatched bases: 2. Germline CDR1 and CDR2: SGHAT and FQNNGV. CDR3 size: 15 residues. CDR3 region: CASSLGGRESYEQYF. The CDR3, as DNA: TGTGCCAGCAGCTTAGGCGGGAGGGAGTCCTACGAGCAGTACTTC.

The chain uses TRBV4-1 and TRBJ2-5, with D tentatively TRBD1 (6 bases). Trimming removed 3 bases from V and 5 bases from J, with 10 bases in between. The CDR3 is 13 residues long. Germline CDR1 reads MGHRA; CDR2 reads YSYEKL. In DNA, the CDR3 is TGCGCCAGCAGCCAGGGGGCGTGGGAGACCCAGTACTTC. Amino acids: CASSQGAWETQYF.

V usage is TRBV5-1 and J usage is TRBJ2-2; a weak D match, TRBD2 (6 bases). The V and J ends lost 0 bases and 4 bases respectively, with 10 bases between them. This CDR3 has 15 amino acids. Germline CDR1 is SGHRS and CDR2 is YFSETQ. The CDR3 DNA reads TGCGCCAGCAGCTTGGTTAGCGGAAGCACCGGGGAGCTGTTTTTT. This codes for CASSLVSGSTGELFF.

For the CDR3, the DNA is TGTGCCAGTAGTATAGGTGGGACTCAGGACACTGAAGCTTTCTTT. Its translation: CASSIGGTQDTEAFF. The chain employs TRBV19 and TRBJ1-1, with D maybe TRBD1 (5 bases). This CDR3 is 15 amino acids long. CDR1 LNHDA and CDR2 SQIVND come from the germline V gene (reference sequence). V lost 1 base to trimming and J lost 3 bases, with 12 bases between them. Combining the CDR3 with reference TRBV19 and TRBJ1-1 gives the whole variable domain DGGITQSPKYLFRKEGQNVTLSCEQNLNHDAMYWYRQDPGQGLRLIYYSQIVNDFQKGDIAEGYSVSREKKESFPLTVTSAQKNPTAFYLCASSIGGTQDTEAFFGQGTRLTVV.

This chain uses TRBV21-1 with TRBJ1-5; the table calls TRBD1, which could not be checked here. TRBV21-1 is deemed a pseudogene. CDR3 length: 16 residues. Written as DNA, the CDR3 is TGTGCCAGCAGCAAAACGCTCAGGGATAGCAATCAGCCCCAGCATTTT. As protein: CASSKTLRDSNQPQHF.

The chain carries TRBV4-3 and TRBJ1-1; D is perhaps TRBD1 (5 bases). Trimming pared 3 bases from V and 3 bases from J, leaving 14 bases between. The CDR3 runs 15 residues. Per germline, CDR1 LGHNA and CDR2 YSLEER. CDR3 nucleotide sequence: TGCGCCAGCAGCCATGGCGGGGCTGGGGACACTGAAGCTTTCTTT. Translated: CASSHGGAGDTEAFF.

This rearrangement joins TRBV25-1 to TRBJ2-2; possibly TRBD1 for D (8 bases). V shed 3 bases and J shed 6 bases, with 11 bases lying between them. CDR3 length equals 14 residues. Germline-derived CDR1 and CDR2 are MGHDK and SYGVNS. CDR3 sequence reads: CASSDTGGAGELFF. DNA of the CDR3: TGTGCCAGCAGTGACACAGGGGGGGCCGGGGAGCTGTTTTTT.

The CDR3 region has the DNA TGTGCCAGCACCACGGGGAGGGGCGGTTCAGACGAGCAGTACTTC. This translates into CASTTGRGGSDEQYF. This chain joins TRBV7-9 and TRBJ2-7; 7 bases align to TRBD2. In germline, CDR1 is SEHNR, CDR2 FQNEAQ (reference sequence). Losses at the gene ends were 7 bases for V and 5 bases for J; bases not matched to a gene: 14. The CDR3 has 15 residues.

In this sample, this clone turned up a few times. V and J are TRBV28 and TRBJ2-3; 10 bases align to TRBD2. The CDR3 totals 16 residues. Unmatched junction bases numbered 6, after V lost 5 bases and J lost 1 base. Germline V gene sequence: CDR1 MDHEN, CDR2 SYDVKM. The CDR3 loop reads CASSNSGRLRTDTQYF. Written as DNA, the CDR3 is TGTGCCAGCAGTAATAGCGGGAGGCTCCGCACAGATACGCAGTATTTT.

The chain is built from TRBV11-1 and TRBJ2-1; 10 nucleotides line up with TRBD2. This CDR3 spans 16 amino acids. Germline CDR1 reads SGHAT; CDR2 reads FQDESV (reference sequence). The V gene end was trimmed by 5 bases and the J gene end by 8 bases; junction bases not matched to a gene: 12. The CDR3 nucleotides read TGTGCCAGCAGCCCCATGCTGGCTAGCGGGGGAGATGAGCAGTTCTTC. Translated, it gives CASSPMLASGGDEQFF.

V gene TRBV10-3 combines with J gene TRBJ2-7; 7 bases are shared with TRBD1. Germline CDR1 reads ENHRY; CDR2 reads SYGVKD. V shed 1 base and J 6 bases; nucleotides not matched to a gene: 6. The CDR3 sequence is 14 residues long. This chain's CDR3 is CAISEFGTEGEQYF. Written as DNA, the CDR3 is TGTGCCATCAGTGAGTTCGGGACAGAGGGCGAGCAGTACTTC.

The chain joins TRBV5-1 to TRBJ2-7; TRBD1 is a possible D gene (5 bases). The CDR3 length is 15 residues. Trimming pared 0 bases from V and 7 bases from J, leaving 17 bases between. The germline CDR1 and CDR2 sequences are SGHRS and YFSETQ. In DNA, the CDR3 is TGCGCCAGCAGCTTGGCCGCAGGGTCGTCTGGTGAGCAGTACTTC. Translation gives CASSLAAGSSGEQYF.

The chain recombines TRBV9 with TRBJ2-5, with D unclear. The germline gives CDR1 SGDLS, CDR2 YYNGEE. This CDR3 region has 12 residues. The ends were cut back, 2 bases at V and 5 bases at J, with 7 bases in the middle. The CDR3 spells CASSVLGETQYF. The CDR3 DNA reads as TGTGCCAGCAGCGTCCTCGGGGAGACCCAGTACTTC.

The DNA of the CDR3 is TGTGCCTGGAGCGCGGACAGATACACCATATATTTT. It encodes CAWSADRYTIYF. The chain is built from TRBV30 and TRBJ1-3; a weak D match, TRBD1 (6 bases). V lost 3 bases and J lost 8, with 11 bases in between. The CDR3 is 12 residues long. Germline V gives CDR1 GTSNPN, CDR2 SVGIG (reference sequence).

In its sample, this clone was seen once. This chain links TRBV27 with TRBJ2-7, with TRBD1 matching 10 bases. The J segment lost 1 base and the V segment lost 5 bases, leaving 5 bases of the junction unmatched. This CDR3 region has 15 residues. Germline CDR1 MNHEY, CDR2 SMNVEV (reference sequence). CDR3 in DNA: TGTGCCAGCAGTCGACAGGGGGCGACTTCCTACGAGCAGTACTTC. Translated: CASSRQGATSYEQYF.

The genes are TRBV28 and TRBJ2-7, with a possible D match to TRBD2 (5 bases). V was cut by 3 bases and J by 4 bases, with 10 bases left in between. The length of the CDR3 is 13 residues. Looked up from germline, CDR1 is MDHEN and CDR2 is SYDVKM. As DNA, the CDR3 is TGTGCCAGCAGTTTTCGCGGGCTTTACGAGCAGTACTTC. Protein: CASSFRGLYEQYF.

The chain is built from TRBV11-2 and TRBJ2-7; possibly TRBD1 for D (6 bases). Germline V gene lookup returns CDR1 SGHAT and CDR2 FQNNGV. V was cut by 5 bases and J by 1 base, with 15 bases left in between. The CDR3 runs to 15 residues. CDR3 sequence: CASSPDRILSYEQYF. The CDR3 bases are TGTGCCAGCAGCCCCGACAGGATCCTATCCTACGAGCAGTACTTC.

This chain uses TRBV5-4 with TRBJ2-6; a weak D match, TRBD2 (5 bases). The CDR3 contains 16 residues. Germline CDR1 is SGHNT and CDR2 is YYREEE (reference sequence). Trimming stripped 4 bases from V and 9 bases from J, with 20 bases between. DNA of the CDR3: TGTGCCAGCAGCGGATCTCTTCAAGGGAGCGGCAACGTCCTGACTTTC. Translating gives CASSGSLQGSGNVLTF.